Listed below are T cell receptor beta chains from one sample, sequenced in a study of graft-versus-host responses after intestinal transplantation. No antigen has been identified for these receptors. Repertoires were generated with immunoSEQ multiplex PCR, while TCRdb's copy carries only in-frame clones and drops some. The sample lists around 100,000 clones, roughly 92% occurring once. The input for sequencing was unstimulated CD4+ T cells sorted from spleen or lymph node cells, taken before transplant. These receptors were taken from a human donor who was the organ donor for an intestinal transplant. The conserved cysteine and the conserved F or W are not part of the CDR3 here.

ASSLFSGRGYTGELF	TRBV5-4	TRBJ2-2
AWTSGSSAEQF	TRBV30	TRBJ2-1
ASSDGFGQGAYEQY	TRBV2	TRBJ2-7
ASSPPTVEANEQF	TRBV18	TRBJ2-1
ASSLGSSTDTQY	TRBV5-1	TRBJ2-3
ASSLAAGNTIY	TRBV5-1	TRBJ1-3
ASSQSSGSYEQY	TRBV4-2	TRBJ2-7
ASSQQIRDWLF	TRBV23-1	TRBJ2-1
AISAGLAADEQF	TRBV10-3	TRBJ2-1
ASSVKEGYTGELF	TRBV9	TRBJ2-2
AISESRETQY	TRBV10-3	TRBJ2-5
ASSQSTDTQY	TRBV5-4	TRBJ2-3
ASIGRRAAYYEQY	TRBV19	-
ASSAGLLLVSEQY	TRBV6-1	TRBJ2-7
ASSPSTDTQY	TRBV28	TRBJ2-3
AWSLAVTDTQY	TRBV30	TRBJ2-3
ASSIRTGGAGTDTQY	TRBV28	TRBJ2-3
ASSLELGNEQF	TRBV5-1	TRBJ2-1